These 26 T cell receptor beta chains share one sample of origin, sequenced in a study of T cell responses to AZD1222 COVID-19 vaccine. The data were produced by immunoSEQ multiplex PCR, yet TCRdb's version contains in-frame clones alone and is incomplete. The sample holds 200,000 or so clones; almost 95% are singletons and the top ten take 9.2%. The material sequenced was peripheral blood, taken on day 0 of AZD1222 vaccination. The receptors originated from an adult in good health.

The chain recombines TRBV28 with TRBJ1-3, with D perhaps matching TRBD1 (5 bases). The V end lost 6 bases, the J end lost 3 bases, and 15 bases lay between the germline ends. The CDR3 contains 15 residues. Germline V gene lookup returns CDR1 MDHEN and CDR2 SYDVKM. This CDR3 is CASSPTGHLGNTIYF. The CDR3 nucleotides read TGTGCCAGCAGCCCTACCGGACATCTTGGAAACACCATATATTTT.

The rearrangement uses TRBV9 and TRBJ2-2; D might be TRBD1 (6 bases). The CDR3 covers 19 residues. Germline V lookup: CDR1 SGDLS, CDR2 YYNGEE. Trimming pared 0 bases from V and 4 bases from J, leaving 22 bases between. The CDR3 loop is CASSVAPPLLGQTTGELFF. The CDR3, as DNA: TGTGCCAGCAGCGTAGCCCCCCCCCTCCTCGGACAGACCACCGGGGAGCTGTTTTTT. The entire variable domain, with the rest obtained from reference TRBV9 and TRBJ2-2, is as follows: DSGVTQTPKHLITATGQRVTLRCSPRSGDLSVYWYQQSLDQGLQFLIQYYNGEERAKGNILERFSAQQFPDLHSELNLSSLELGDSALYFCASSVAPPLLGQTTGELFFGEGSRLTVL.

The CDR3, as DNA: TGTGCCAGCAGCAGACCCCAAGGGGCCGCCGGAAACACCATATATTTT. It codes for CASSRPQGAAGNTIYF. This chain joins TRBV4-2 and TRBJ1-3, with D perhaps matching TRBD1 (5 bases). The V end lost 5 bases, the J end lost 4 bases, and 18 bases lay between the germline ends. The length of the CDR3 is 16 residues. Germline lookup yields CDR1 LGHNA and CDR2 YNFKEQ.

The chain combines TRBV7-8 with TRBJ1-1; D uncertain. V dropped 3 bases and J dropped 3 bases, with 11 bases sitting between them. This CDR3 is 14 amino acids long. In germline, CDR1 is SGHVS, CDR2 FQNEAQ. Here the CDR3 DNA reads TGTGCCAGCAGCTTCGGCGCGTCCGACACTGAAGCTTTCTTT. This translates into CASSFGASDTEAFF.

This clone came up once. CDR3 sequence (DNA): TGTGCCAGCTCACGACAGGACCTCTACGAGCAGTACTTC. Residues: CASSRQDLYEQYF. V and J are TRBV6-5 and TRBJ2-7; tentatively, D is TRBD1 (6 bases). Germline CDR1 reads MNHEY; CDR2 reads SVGAGI. The CDR3 length is 13 residues. Trimming cost V 8 bases and J 3 bases, with 14 bases left between them.

This chain uses TRBV28 with TRBJ1-2; no reliable D call. Per the germline V gene, CDR1 is MDHEN and CDR2 is SYDVKM. Between the trimmed V and J ends, which lost 3 bases and 4 bases, there was a span of 6 bases. The CDR3 consists of 12 residues. CDR3 region: CASSFTTYGYTF. The CDR3 DNA follows: TGTGCCAGCAGTTTCACCACCTATGGCTACACCTTC.

The chain joins TRBV5-1 to TRBJ1-2; D perhaps matches TRBD1 (6 bases). This CDR3 comprises 17 residues. Germline loops: CDR1 SGHRS, CDR2 YFSETQ. Trimming pared 4 bases from V and 7 bases from J, leaving 26 bases between. The DNA of the CDR3 is TGCGCCAGCAGCCAGGACAGCCGAGCATCTGGCTATGGTGGCTACACCTTC. Translating gives CASSQDSRASGYGGYTF.

CDR3 region: CASSDGRAGNTIYF. CDR3 coding DNA: TGTGCCAGCAGTGACGGTCGGGCGGGAAACACCATATATTTT. This chain connects TRBV6-1 to TRBJ1-3; D uncertain. CDR1 is MNHNS and CDR2 is SASEGT in the germline V gene. Trimming took 3 bases from V and 4 from J, leaving 10 bases between them. The CDR3 has 14 amino acids.

J is TRBJ1-1 and V is TRBV6-5, with 9 bases matching TRBD1. Germline values: CDR1 MNHEY, CDR2 SVGAGI. V gave up 7 bases and J gave up 1 base; unmatched junction bases: 7. The CDR3 sequence is 15 residues long. The CDR3 nucleotides are TGTGCCAGCATTTCACAGGGGGCAGGGAACACTGAAGCTTTCTTT. It yields the protein CASISQGAGNTEAFF.

V and J are TRBV6-2 or TRBV6-3 and TRBJ2-2; TRBD2 might be the D (6 bases). Germline V gene sequence: CDR1 MNHEY, CDR2 SVGEGT. This CDR3 region has 14 residues. Trimming removed 2 bases from V and 4 bases from J, with 8 bases in between. CDR3 sequence reads: CASSYGGFTGELFF. In nucleotides, the CDR3 is TGTGCCAGCAGTTACGGAGGGTTCACCGGGGAGCTGTTTTTT.

This clone has a single count. The chain recombines TRBV7-9 with TRBJ2-2; 9 bases fit TRBD2. The CDR3 contains 16 residues. Germline V gene sequence: CDR1 SEHNR, CDR2 FQNEAQ (reference sequence). V trimming: 5 bases; J trimming: 5 bases; junction bases outside the gene matches: 9. The CDR3 sequence: CASSLPRREGTGELFF. The DNA for the CDR3 is TGTGCCAGCAGCCTCCCTAGGCGGGAGGGGACCGGGGAGCTGTTTTTT.

V gene TRBV27 combines with J gene TRBJ2-7; 7 bases line up with TRBD2. J was trimmed by 1 base and V by 3 bases; bases with no gene match: 12. The CDR3 has 17 amino acids. Germline CDR1 and CDR2: MNHEY and SMNVEV (reference sequence). The CDR3 here is CASSFSALTSESYEQYF. DNA of the CDR3: TGTGCCAGCAGTTTTTCGGCCCTTACTAGCGAGTCCTACGAGCAGTACTTC.

The DNA of the CDR3 is TGTGCCAGCAGTTCTTTGCGGGAGACCTATGGCTACACCTTC. The encoded protein is CASSSLRETYGYTF. V and J are TRBV28 and TRBJ1-2; D remains ambiguous. The CDR3 is 14 residues long. Trimming shortened V by 4 bases and J by 4 bases, and 13 bases separated the two germline ends. Germline CDR1 is MDHEN and CDR2 is SYDVKM.

V usage is TRBV6-1 and J usage is TRBJ2-2; D could derive from TRBD1 or TRBD2 (5 bases each). The CDR3 loop spans 16 amino acids. Trimming shortened V by 0 bases and J by 5 bases, and 13 bases separated the two germline ends. Germline CDR1 reads MNHNS; CDR2 reads SASEGT. The CDR3 DNA sequence: TGTGCCAGCAGTGAAGCTCGGGGCCTATTGACCGGGGAGCTGTTTTTT. Translating gives CASSEARGLLTGELFF.

This rearrangement joins TRBV5-4 to TRBJ1-2; 9 nucleotides line up with TRBD1. The V gene's germline CDR1 is SGHNT and CDR2 YYREEE (reference sequence). J lost 8 bases, V lost 2 bases, and 4 bases had no gene match. This CDR3 is built from 13 residues. The CDR3 loop is CASSFTGGGGYTF. The DNA of the CDR3 is TGTGCCAGCAGCTTTACAGGGGGCGGAGGCTACACCTTC.

The V and J genes are TRBV6-5 and TRBJ1-3; D is possibly TRBD1 (5 bases). Trimming left V 6 bases short and J 2 bases short, with 11 bases between. The CDR3 contains 14 residues. Germline lookup yields CDR1 MNHEY and CDR2 SVGAGI. As DNA, the CDR3 is TGTGCCAGCAGCGCCCAGGGTACTGGAAACACCATATATTTT. Its protein is CASSAQGTGNTIYF.

The chain recombines TRBV7-2 with TRBJ1-2; D is uncertain. Germline V gene data show CDR1 as SGHTA and CDR2 as FQGNSA. CDR3 length: 12 residues. Trimming removed 5 bases from V and 1 base from J, with 5 bases in between. CDR3: CASSSNNYGYTF. The CDR3 DNA follows: TGTGCCAGCAGCAGTAATAACTATGGCTACACCTTC.

In nucleotides, the CDR3 is TGTGCCAGCAGCTTAACTAGCGGGAGAGTTACAGATACGCAGTATTTT. Translating it yields CASSLTSGRVTDTQYF. The rearrangement links TRBV7-6 to TRBJ2-3, with 11 nucleotides matching TRBD2. The germline gives CDR1 SGHVS, CDR2 FNYEAQ. V lost 2 bases, J lost 3 bases, and 4 bases stayed unmatched. CDR3 length equals 16 residues.

This clone was seen a handful of times. Other DNA sequences in the sample encode the same CDR3. The chain carries TRBV7-9 and TRBJ1-1, with D unresolved. Looked up from germline, CDR1 is SEHNR and CDR2 is FQNEAQ (reference sequence). This CDR3 comprises 12 residues. V gave up 1 base and J gave up 0 bases, with 0 bases separating them. CDR3 protein: CASSLVNTEAFF. The CDR3 bases are TGTGCCAGCAGCTTAGTGAACACTGAAGCTTTCTTT. Supplemented by reference TRBV7-9 and TRBJ1-1, the full variable domain reads DTGVSQNPRHKITKRGQNVTFRCDPISEHNRLYWYRQTLGQGPEFLTYFQNEAQLEKSRLLSDRFSAERPKGSFSTLEIQRTEQGDSAMYLCASSLVNTEAFFGQGTRLTVV.

The chain is built from TRBV6-1 and TRBJ1-2; TRBD1 is a possible D gene (6 bases). The CDR3 runs 16 residues. Trimming removed 2 bases from V and 0 bases from J, with 13 bases in between. Germline V CDR1 and CDR2: MNHNS, SASEGT. The chain's CDR3 is CASSERGQGTNYGYTF. The DNA of the CDR3 is TGTGCCAGCAGTGAACGAGGTCAGGGGACTAACTATGGCTACACCTTC.

The V gene is TRBV9, the J gene TRBJ2-3, with 15 positions matching TRBD2. The CDR3 runs to 16 residues. From germline, CDR1 is SGDLS and CDR2 YYNGEE. Losses at the gene ends were 4 bases for V and 6 bases for J; bases not matched to a gene: 6. The CDR3 is CASSPGLAGGGDTQYF. The CDR3 DNA follows: TGTGCCAGCAGCCCGGGACTAGCGGGAGGTGGGGATACGCAGTATTTT.

V usage is TRBV6-5 and J usage is TRBJ2-4; TRBD2 matches at 7 bases. V shed 0 bases, J shed 0 bases, and the junction held 2 bases outside the gene matches. The CDR3 consists of 16 residues. The germline V gene encodes CDR1 MNHEY and CDR2 SVGAGI. The CDR3 DNA sequence: TGTGCCAGCAGTTACTCGGTAGCGGGAGCCAAAAACATTCAGTACTTC. Protein sequence: CASSYSVAGAKNIQYF.

The chain uses TRBV20-1 and TRBJ2-1; D is tentatively TRBD1 or TRBD2 (6 bases each). The CDR3 consists of 11 residues. The V gene's germline CDR1 is DFQATT and CDR2 SNEGSKA (reference sequence). Trimming stripped 4 bases from V and 9 bases from J, with 10 bases between. CDR3 DNA sequence: TGCAGTGCTATGGGGGGCCTTGAGCAGTTCTTC. Protein sequence: CSAMGGLEQFF.

The V gene is TRBV19, the J gene TRBJ2-3, with 8 bases identical to TRBD2. The length of the CDR3 is 15 residues. With 2 bases clipped from V and 2 bases from J, the junction kept 3 bases outside the gene matches. Per germline, CDR1 LNHDA and CDR2 SQIVND (reference sequence). The CDR3 DNA follows: TGTGCCAGTAGTATAACGGGAGGGTACACAGATACGCAGTATTTT. As protein: CASSITGGYTDTQYF.

This sequence joins TRBV7-9 and TRBJ2-7; D is possibly TRBD2 (7 bases). Germline V gives CDR1 SEHNR, CDR2 FQNEAQ (reference sequence). Trimming cost V 6 bases and J 5 bases, with 23 bases left between them. This CDR3 contains 16 residues. The CDR3 nucleotides read TGTGCCAGCAGTTCCCGCCTGGGGGGGCGCGTCCACGAGCAGTACTTC. The encoded protein is CASSSRLGGRVHEQYF.

In this sample, this clone turned up once. The rearrangement joins TRBV7-8 to TRBJ1-3; unclear D gene. This CDR3 spans 17 amino acids. Deletions cut 1 base from V and 0 bases from J, with 13 bases between. Germline CDR1 SGHVS, CDR2 FQNEAQ. In nucleotides, the CDR3 is TGTGCCAGCAGCTTAGTTTGGCAGGTAGACTCTGGAAACACCATATATTTT. It codes for CASSLVWQVDSGNTIYF.